The 30 T cell receptor delta chains below all came from one sample that was sequenced in a study of gamma-delta chains in newborns, infants, children (dated by TCRdb to the late 2010s). TCRdb records Illumina MiSeq as the sequencer. Clones were re-identified by TCRdb from the public reads with CATT, and rows with the same DNA were merged. The sample data list 2,000 to 3,000 delta-chain clones, and 6.7% of these were observed just once. The ten largest clonotypes hold about an eighth of the sample. The specimen was blood. The receptors derive from a child who was a newborn, infant or young child, either healthy, febrile or measles-vaccinated (not recorded which).

The sample holds a few counts of this clone. A far larger clone is just one base off, so this is likely a read error. The same CDR3 arises from other DNA sequences in this sample as well. The chain is built from TRDV2 and TRDJ3, with 8 bases matching TRDD3. The CDR3 loop spans 17 amino acids. CDR1 is GEAIGNYY and CDR2 is EKD in the germline V gene. This CDR3 reads CACDVLGGSWDTRQMFF. CDR3 bases: TGCGCCTGTGACGTACTGGGGGGCTCCTGGGACACCCGACAGATGTTTTTC.

Concerning this clone: With only one base between it and a far larger clone, this is likely a read error. Other nucleotide sequences in the sample specify the same CDR3. In DNA form, the CDR3 reads TGTGCCTGTGTCATATACTGGGGAATATTGACAGCACAACTCTTCTTT. Translating it yields CACVIYWGILTAQLFF. The chain links TRDV2 to TRDJ2, with 7 bases identical to TRDD3. V shed 5 bases and J 2 bases; nucleotides not matched to a gene: 10. The CDR3 has 16 residues. Germline CDR1 and CDR2: GEAIGNYY and EKD.

By its share, this clone is large (0.1 to 1%). The same CDR3 can be traced to other DNA sequences in this sample. This rearrangement joins TRDV2 to TRDJ3; TRDD3 matches 7 bases. The CDR3 length is 21 residues. After removal of 0 bases from V and 0 bases from J, the junction contained 13 bases not matched to a gene. The germline gives CDR1 GEAIGNYY, CDR2 EKD. CDR3 loop: CACDTVYSGGPSSWDTRQMFF. CDR3 nucleotide sequence: TGTGCCTGTGACACCGTTTACTCTGGGGGCCCCAGCTCCTGGGACACCCGACAGATGTTTTTC.

This clone was detected only a few times. The TCRdb record carries a much larger clone's protein, which differs from this DNA's translation at residue 8; a read error is the likely cause, and the protein listed here is the DNA translation. Other DNA sequences within the sample encode an identical CDR3. The CDR3, as DNA: TGTGCCTGTGACGCCGTCGGGGAATACCCCTCCAAACTCATCTTT. As protein: CACDAVGEYPSKLIF. The V gene is TRDV2, the J gene TRDJ1; perhaps TRDD3 as D (5 bases). The ends were cut back, 3 bases at V and 8 bases at J, with 21 bases in the middle. Germline lookup yields CDR1 GEAIGNYY and CDR2 EKD. This CDR3 spans 15 amino acids.

Only a few counts were recorded for this clone. The mismatch at residue 13 between this DNA's translation and the TCRdb protein of a much larger clone likely reflects a read error; the protein shown is translated from the DNA. The rearrangement links TRDV2 to TRDJ1; 10 bases fit TRDD3. Germline V gene sequence: CDR1 GEAIGNYY, CDR2 EKD. This CDR3 has 17 amino acids. V lost 3 bases, J lost 7 bases, and 16 bases stayed unmatched. The CDR3 nucleotides are TGTGCCTGTGACTCACGTACTGGGGGATGCTTATCCGCTAAACTCATCTTT. Encoded protein: CACDSRTGGCLSAKLIF.

As regards this clone: This clone may be a read error of a much larger clone one base away. The same CDR3 also results from other DNA sequences found in this sample. The chain couples TRDV1 to TRDJ1; TRDD3 matches 12 bases. Losses at the gene ends were 3 bases for V and 8 bases for J; bases not matched to a gene: 10. Germline V lookup: CDR1 TSWWSYY, CDR2 QGS. CDR3 length equals 16 residues. In DNA form, the CDR3 reads TGTGCTCTTGGGGACATAGCTACTGGGGGATACCCAAAACTCATCTTT. Translating gives CALGDIATGGYPKLIF.

This clone occurred a few times. Translating this DNA gives a protein that differs at residue 11 from the TCRdb one, which belongs to a much larger clone; a read error is likely, and the protein shown is this translation. This sample includes further DNA sequences coding for the same CDR3. V gene TRDV2 combines with J gene TRDJ2; 10 nucleotides agree with TRDD3. This CDR3 region has 19 residues. The ends lost 3 bases at V and 0 bases at J; junction bases unmatched: 12. Per germline, CDR1 GEAIGNYY and CDR2 EKD. The CDR3 nucleotides are TGTGCCTGTGACCCCTTACAAGGGGGATACGGGACTTTGACAGCACAACTCTTCTTT. Amino acids: CACDPLQGGYGTLTAQLFF.

As for this clone: This likely traces to a read error, being one base from a far larger clone. V and J are TRDV2 and TRDJ2, with 7 bases that match TRDD2. The CDR3 contains 17 residues. The germline gives CDR1 GEAIGNYY, CDR2 EKD. CDR3 loop: CARDGVGPSFLTAQLFF. CDR3 nucleotides: TGTGCCCGTGACGGCGTTGGCCCTTCCTTTTTGACAGCACAACTCTTCTTT.

This clone was seen more than once but under ten times. The TCRdb protein, from a much larger clone, departs from this DNA's translation at residue 13, likely by read error; the protein shown derives from the DNA. The J gene is TRDJ2, the V gene TRDV2; TRDD3 matches 13 bases. The CDR3 is made up of 18 amino acids. Germline V gene sequence: CDR1 GEAIGNYY, CDR2 EKD. The CDR3 nucleotides are TGTGCCTGTGACGAACTGGGGGATACGCTGACTTTGGCAGCACAACTCTTCTTT. This codes for CACDELGDTLTLAAQLFF.

This clone occurred a few times. One base away lies a much larger clone, so this may be a sequencing read error. The rearrangement uses TRDV2 and TRDJ3, with a possible D match to TRDD3 (6 bases). Per the germline V gene, CDR1 is GEAIGNYY and CDR2 is EKD. The CDR3 spans 20 residues. The CDR3 protein is CACDTVMGASSSWDTRKMFF. For the CDR3, the DNA is TGTGCCTGTGACACCGTGATGGGGGCCTCGAGCTCCTGGGACACCCGAAAGATGTTTTTC.

A note on this clone: A read error likely explains why the TCRdb protein, taken from a much larger clone, differs from this DNA's translation at residue 9; the protein shown is translated from the DNA. The chain carries TRDV2 and TRDJ3; tentative D call: TRDD3 (5 bases). The germline CDR1 and CDR2 sequences are GEAIGNYY and EKD. The CDR3 consists of 20 residues. The V end lost 0 bases, the J end lost 0 bases, and 17 bases lay between the germline ends. The CDR3 sequence: CACDTVTAVGFSWDTRQMFF. The CDR3 nucleotides read TGTGCCTGTGACACCGTTACTGCTGTGGGATTCTCCTGGGACACCCGACAGATGTTTTTC.

This clone was recorded a few times. A much more abundant neighbour one base away suggests this may be a read error. V and J are TRDV2 and TRDJ3; 9 positions agree with TRDD3. The CDR3 is made up of 17 amino acids. Germline V lookup: CDR1 GEAIGNYY, CDR2 EKD. The CDR3 DNA reads as TGTGCCTGTGACAAACTGGGGGACTCCCGGGACACCCGACAGATGTTTTTC. It codes for CACDKLGDSRDTRQMFF.

Notes on this clone: This may be a read error: a much more frequent sequence differs by one nucleotide. The V and J genes are TRDV2 and TRDJ3, with 12 bases identical to TRDD3. CDR1 is GEAIGNYY, CDR2 EKD, per germline. CDR3 size: 20 residues. CDR3 DNA sequence: TGTGCCTGTGACCGTACTGGGGGATACTCGAGCTCCTGGGACACCCAACAGATGTTTTTC. It is translated as CACDRTGGYSSSWDTQQMFF.

Only a few counts were recorded for this clone. A far larger clone differs by one base, so this is likely a read error. The same CDR3 arises from other DNA sequences in this sample as well. The chain couples TRDV2 to TRDJ3; TRDD3 aligns across 12 bases. V lost 7 bases, J lost 3 bases, and 21 bases stayed unmatched. The germline gives CDR1 GEAIGNYY, CDR2 EKD. This CDR3 has 22 residues. The CDR3 sequence is CACDHVITGGYNFRWDTRQMFF. In DNA, the CDR3 is TGTGCCTGCGACCATGTCATTACTGGGGGATACAACTTTCGCTGGGACACCCGACAGATGTTTTTC.

This clone appeared a few times. TCRdb's entry gives the protein of a much larger clone, which mismatches this DNA's translation at residue 13, likely from a read error; the protein reported here is translated from the DNA. This sequence joins TRDV2 and TRDJ1; 8 bases map to TRDD3. Germline CDR1 and CDR2: GEAIGNYY and EKD. The CDR3 sequence is 15 residues long. The CDR3 region is CACDTLGERTDKFIF. CDR3 in DNA: TGTGCCTGTGACACTCTGGGGGAACGCACCGATAAATTCATCTTT.

Worth noting for this clone: The translation of this DNA and the TCRdb protein of a much larger clone differ at residue 5, probably owing to a read error; the protein shown here is translated from the DNA. This chain connects TRDV1 to TRDJ1; 8 bases fit TRDD3. From germline, CDR1 is TSWWSYY and CDR2 QGS. Trimming at V came to 8 bases and at J to 0 bases, leaving 8 bases not matched to a gene. The CDR3 has 15 amino acids. In DNA form, the CDR3 reads TGTGCTCTTTTAAAGCACTGGGGGTACACCGATAAACTCATCTTT. As protein: CALLKHWGYTDKLIF.

This clone showed up just a few times. TCRdb's protein, taken from a much larger clone, differs from this DNA's translation at residue 16, likely owing to a read error; the protein displayed comes from the DNA. The chain links TRDV2 to TRDJ3; 7 nucleotides match TRDD3. CDR1 is GEAIGNYY, CDR2 EKD, per germline. The CDR3 covers 18 residues. The CDR3 region has the DNA TGTGCCTGTGACATACTGGGGAGAAGCTCCTGGGACACCCGACAGGTGTTTTTC. Translation gives CACDILGRSSWDTRQVFF.

This clone was observed a handful of times. Given a much more abundant clone one base away, this may be a read error. The rearrangement joins TRDV1 to TRDJ1; TRDD3 matches 9 bases. Trimming at V came to 3 bases and at J to 0 bases, leaving 29 bases not matched to a gene. This CDR3 contains 24 residues. Per germline, CDR1 TSWWSYY and CDR2 QGS. The CDR3 DNA is TGTGCTCTTGGGGAGCACCTCCTTCCTCCTTTGGGGTGGGGGATAAAGGTGTACACCGATAAACTCATCTTT. Protein sequence: CALGEHLLPPLGWGIKVYTDKLIF.

This clone turned up a few times. Relative to the germline gene, one junction end is altered; a read error may explain this. This CDR3 is also generated by other DNA sequences in the sample. The chain has TRDV2 and TRDJ3; 9 nucleotides match TRDD3. The germline CDR1 and CDR2 sequences are GEAIGNYY and EKD. CDR3 length equals 18 residues. The CDR3 coding sequence is TGTGCCTGTGACACCGCCGGGGATACGACCTGGGACACCAGACAGATGTTTTTC. Its protein is CACDTAGDTTWDTRQMFF.

This clone occurred a few times. This likely came from a read error, as a far larger clone is one base away. This sequence joins TRDV2 and TRDJ3; TRDD3 matches at 9 bases. Germline V gives CDR1 GEAIGNYY, CDR2 EKD. The CDR3 length is 19 residues. J was trimmed by 2 bases and V by 0 bases; bases with no gene match: 7. CDR3 amino acids: CACDTVTGGDAWDTRQMFF. CDR3 DNA sequence: TGTGCCTGTGACACCGTTACTGGGGGAGACGCCTGGGACACCCGACAGATGTTTTTC.

By sample fraction, this clone is large. The sample holds other DNA sequences that translate to the same CDR3. The CDR3 loop reads CACDGLGDTRSWDTRQMFF. CDR3 DNA sequence: TGTGCCTGTGACGGATTGGGGGATACCAGATCCTGGGACACCCGACAGATGTTTTTC. The chain combines TRDV2 with TRDJ3; TRDD3 aligns across 10 bases. Germline assignment: CDR1 GEAIGNYY and CDR2 EKD. The CDR3 sequence is 19 residues long. V was clipped by 3 bases and J by 1 base; unmatched bases: 8.

The sample holds a few counts of this clone. A read error may explain this, as a much larger clone is one base away. The chain joins TRDV2 to TRDJ3; 12 bases line up with TRDD3. The CDR3 sequence is 19 residues long. Germline CDR1 and CDR2: GEAIGNYY and EKD. The chain's CDR3 is CACDLLGDTLAWDTRKMFF. The CDR3 nucleotides are TGTGCCTGTGACTTACTGGGGGATACCCTCGCCTGGGACACCCGAAAGATGTTTTTC.

Only a few counts were recorded for this clone. The protein in TCRdb stems from a much larger clone and differs at residue 11 from this DNA's translation, likely a read error; here the protein is translated from the DNA. The chain couples TRDV2 to TRDJ3; TRDD3 matches 12 bases. Trimming cost V 3 bases and J 2 bases; bases outside gene matches: 7. Germline CDR1 is GEAIGNYY and CDR2 is EKD. The CDR3 runs 19 residues. The CDR3 DNA is TGTGCCTGTGACTCTCTTACTGGGGGATACCCCTGGGACACCCGACAGATGTTTTTC. Translation gives CACDSLTGGYPWDTRQMFF.

As concerns this clone: TCRdb attributes to this sequence the protein of a much larger clone, which differs from the DNA translation at residue 10; a read error is likely, and the protein displayed is translated from the DNA. The chain joins TRDV2 to TRDJ3; 9 bases match TRDD3. The CDR3 loop spans 18 amino acids. V was clipped by 1 base and J by 2 bases; unmatched bases: 5. CDR1 and CDR2 (germline): GEAIGNYY, EKD. The CDR3 DNA sequence: TGTGCCTGTGACACGGTACTGGGGGACCCCTGGGACACCCGACAGATGTTTTTC. It codes for CACDTVLGDPWDTRQMFF.

This clone was observed a few times. The likely explanation is a read error, given a far larger clone one base away. Different DNA sequences within this sample yield the same CDR3. V is TRDV2 and J is TRDJ2, with 9 nucleotides matching TRDD3. CDR3 length equals 15 residues. The germline V gene has CDR1 GEAIGNYY and CDR2 EKD. The V segment lost 3 bases and the J segment 4 bases; nucleotides outside the gene matches: 5. The CDR3 spells CACDVLGDTTAQLFF. The CDR3 nucleotides read TGTGCCTGTGACGTACTGGGGGACACGACAGCACAACTCTTCTTT.

Points on this clone: A much bigger clone sits one base away, suggesting this may be a read error. This chain connects TRDV2 to TRDJ2; 13 bases line up with TRDD3. Germline V gene sequence: CDR1 GEAIGNYY, CDR2 EKD. The CDR3 is made up of 15 amino acids. CDR3 protein: CACDVLGDTTAKLFF. The CDR3 nucleotides are TGTGCCTGTGACGTACTGGGGGATACGACAGCAAAACTCTTCTTT.

In this sample, this clone turned up a few times. TCRdb shows a much larger clone's protein in place of this DNA's translation, and the two differ at residue 6, likely through a read error; the protein shown is translated from the DNA. V and J are TRDV2 and TRDJ3; D gene unclear. Trimming pared 2 bases from V and 0 bases from J, leaving 7 bases between. Per the germline V gene, CDR1 is GEAIGNYY and CDR2 is EKD. The CDR3 consists of 16 residues. As DNA, the CDR3 is TGTGCCTGTGACAGTACAGGCTCCTGGGACACCCGACAGATGTTTTTC. Its protein product is CACDSTGSWDTRQMFF.

This clone was seen more than once but under ten times. Since a much larger clone is just one base distant, this may be a read error. Other DNA sequences from this sample encode an identical CDR3 as well. The chain is built from TRDV2 and TRDJ3; 10 nucleotides agree with TRDD3. Per germline, CDR1 GEAIGNYY and CDR2 EKD. This CDR3 comprises 21 residues. CDR3 region: CACDTVNAGGYARWDTRQMFF. CDR3 bases: TGTGCCTGCGACACCGTGAATGCCGGGGGATACGCGAGGTGGGACACCCGACAGATGTTTTTC.

Concerning this clone itself: The junction differs from germline at one of its ends, possibly a read error. This rearrangement joins TRDV2 to TRDJ1; 8 nucleotides line up with TRDD3. The CDR3 extends over 19 amino acids. Germline lookup yields CDR1 GEAIGNYY and CDR2 EKD. The CDR3 is CACDTGSGGDGGATDNLIF. The CDR3 DNA reads as TGTGCCTGTGACACCGGATCTGGGGGAGACGGGGGAGCTACCGATAACCTCATCTTT.

This clone was detected a few times. This chain joins TRDV2 and TRDJ1; 9 positions agree with TRDD3. The V gene's germline CDR1 is GEAIGNYY and CDR2 EKD. The CDR3 length is 16 residues. The ends lost 0 bases at V and 3 bases at J; junction bases unmatched: 7. The CDR3 is CACDTVLGDRSDKLIF. CDR3 DNA: TGTGCCTGTGACACCGTACTGGGGGACCGTTCCGATAAACTCATCTTT.